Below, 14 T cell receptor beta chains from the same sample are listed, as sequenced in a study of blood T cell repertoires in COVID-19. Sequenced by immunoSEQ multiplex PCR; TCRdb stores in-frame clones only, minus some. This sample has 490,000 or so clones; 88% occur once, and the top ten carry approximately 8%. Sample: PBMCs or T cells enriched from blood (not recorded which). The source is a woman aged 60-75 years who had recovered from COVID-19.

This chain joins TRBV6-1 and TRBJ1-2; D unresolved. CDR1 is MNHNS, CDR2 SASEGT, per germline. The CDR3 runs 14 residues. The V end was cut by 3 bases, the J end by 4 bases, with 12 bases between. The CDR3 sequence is CASSDPPGAYGYTF. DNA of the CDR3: TGTGCCAGCAGTGACCCCCCGGGTGCCTATGGCTACACCTTC.

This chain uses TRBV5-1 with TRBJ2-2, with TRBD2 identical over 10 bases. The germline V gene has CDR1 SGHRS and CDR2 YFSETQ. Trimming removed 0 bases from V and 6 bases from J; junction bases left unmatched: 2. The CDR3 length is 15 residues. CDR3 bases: TGCGCCAGCAGCTTGGGGCTAGCGGGGGCCGGGGAGCTGTTTTTT. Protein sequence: CASSLGLAGAGELFF.

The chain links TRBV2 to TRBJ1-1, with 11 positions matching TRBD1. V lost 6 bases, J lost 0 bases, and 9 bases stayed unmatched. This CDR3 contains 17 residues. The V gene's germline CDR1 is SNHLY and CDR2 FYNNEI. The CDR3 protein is CASRAGQGAGMNTEAFF. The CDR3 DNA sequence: TGTGCCAGCAGGGCTGGACAGGGGGCTGGAATGAACACTGAAGCTTTCTTT.

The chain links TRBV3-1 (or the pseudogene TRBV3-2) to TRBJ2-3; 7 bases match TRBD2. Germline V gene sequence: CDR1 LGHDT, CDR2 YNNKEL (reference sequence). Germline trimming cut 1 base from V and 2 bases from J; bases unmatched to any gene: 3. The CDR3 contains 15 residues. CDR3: CASSQGGGNTDTQYF. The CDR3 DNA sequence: TGTGCCAGCAGCCAAGGGGGAGGGAACACAGATACGCAGTATTTT.

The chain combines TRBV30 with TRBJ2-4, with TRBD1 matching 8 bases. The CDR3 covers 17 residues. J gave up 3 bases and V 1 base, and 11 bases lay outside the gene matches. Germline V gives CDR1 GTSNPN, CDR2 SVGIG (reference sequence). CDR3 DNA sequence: TGTGCCTGGAGTGGTCCAGGGGGCGTCTTCGGCAAAAACATTCAGTACTTC. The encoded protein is CAWSGPGGVFGKNIQYF.

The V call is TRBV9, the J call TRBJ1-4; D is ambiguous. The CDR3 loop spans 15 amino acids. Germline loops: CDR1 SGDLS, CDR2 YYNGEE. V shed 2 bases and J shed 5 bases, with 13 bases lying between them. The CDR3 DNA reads TGTGCCAGCAGCGTGGGGAGGGCGGGGAATGAAAAACTGTTTTTT. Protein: CASSVGRAGNEKLFF.

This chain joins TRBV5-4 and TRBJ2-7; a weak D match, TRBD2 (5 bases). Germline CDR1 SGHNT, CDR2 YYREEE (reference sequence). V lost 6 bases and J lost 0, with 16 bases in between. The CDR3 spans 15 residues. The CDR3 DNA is TGTGCCAGCACCAACGGAGGCTCCAACTCCTACGAGCAGTACTTC. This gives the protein CASTNGGSNSYEQYF. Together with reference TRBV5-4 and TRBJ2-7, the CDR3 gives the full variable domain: ETGVTQSPTHLIKTRGQQVTLRCSSQSGHNTVSWYQQALGQGPQFIFQYYREEENGRGNFPPRFSGLQFPNYSSELNVNALELDDSALYLCASTNGGSNSYEQYFGPGTRLTVT.

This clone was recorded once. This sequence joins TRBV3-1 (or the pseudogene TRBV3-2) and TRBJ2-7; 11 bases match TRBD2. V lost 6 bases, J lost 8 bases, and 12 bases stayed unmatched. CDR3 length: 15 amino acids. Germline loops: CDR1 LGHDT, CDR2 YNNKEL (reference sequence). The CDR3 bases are TGTGCCAGCAGGAACGTAGCGGGGGGGCTCGACAAGCAGTACTTC. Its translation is CASRNVAGGLDKQYF.

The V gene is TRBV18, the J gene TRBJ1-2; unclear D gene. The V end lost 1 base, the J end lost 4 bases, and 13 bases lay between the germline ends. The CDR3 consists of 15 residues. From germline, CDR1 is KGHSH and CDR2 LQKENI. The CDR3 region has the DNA TGTGCCAGCTCACCACAGGAGGGTACCCTCTATGGCTACACCTTC. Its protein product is CASSPQEGTLYGYTF.

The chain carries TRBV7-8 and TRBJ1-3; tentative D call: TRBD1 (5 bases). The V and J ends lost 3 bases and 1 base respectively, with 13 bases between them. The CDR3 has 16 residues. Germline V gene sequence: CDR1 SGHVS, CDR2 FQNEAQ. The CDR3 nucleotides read TGTGCCAGCAGCTTCGACTTGCAGGGTTCTGGAAACACCATATATTTT. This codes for CASSFDLQGSGNTIYF.

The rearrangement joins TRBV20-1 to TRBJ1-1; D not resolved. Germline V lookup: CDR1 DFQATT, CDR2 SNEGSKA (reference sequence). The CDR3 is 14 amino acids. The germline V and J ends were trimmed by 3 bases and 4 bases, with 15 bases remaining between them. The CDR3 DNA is TGCAGTGCTAGTGATCCGGGGATGGGCACTGAAGCTTTCTTT. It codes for CSASDPGMGTEAFF.

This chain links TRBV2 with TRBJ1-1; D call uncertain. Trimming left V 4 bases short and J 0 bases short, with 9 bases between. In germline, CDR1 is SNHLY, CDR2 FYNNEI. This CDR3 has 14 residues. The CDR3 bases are TGTGCCAGCAGTGTTGAGGGTCTGAACACTGAAGCTTTCTTT. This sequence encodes CASSVEGLNTEAFF.

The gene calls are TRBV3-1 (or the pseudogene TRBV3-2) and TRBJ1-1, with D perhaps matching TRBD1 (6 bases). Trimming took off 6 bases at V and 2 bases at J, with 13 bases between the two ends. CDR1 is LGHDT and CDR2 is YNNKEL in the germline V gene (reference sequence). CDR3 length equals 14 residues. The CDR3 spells CASSYEDRNTEAFF. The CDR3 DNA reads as TGTGCCAGCAGTTACGAGGACAGAAACACTGAAGCTTTCTTT.

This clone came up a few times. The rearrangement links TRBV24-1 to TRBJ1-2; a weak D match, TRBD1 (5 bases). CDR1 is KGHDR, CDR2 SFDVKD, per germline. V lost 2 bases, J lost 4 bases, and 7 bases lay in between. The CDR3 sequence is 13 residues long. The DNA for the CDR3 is TGTGCCACCAGTGATTCGGGGGTCTATGGCTACACCTTC. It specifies CATSDSGVYGYTF.